A single T cell receptor (beta chain) is shown here with its context. This specimen comes from a study of cytomegalovirus exposure and HLA in healthy donors. CDR3 length equals 12 residues. The V and J ends lost 8 bases and 2 bases, in that order; junction bases with no gene match: 0. Germline values: CDR1 ENHRY, CDR2 SYGVKD. The PCR was carried out with 60 Vbeta primers and 13 Jbeta primers. Data came from immunoSEQ multiplex PCR; TCRdb stores just in-frame clones and leaves some out. The sample gives 99,000 or so clones, approximately 82% of which show up once; over 8% is in the top ten. The clonotype comes from a middle-aged man in good health and CMV-seropositive. V and J are TRBV10-3 and TRBJ2-5, with 9 bases fitting TRBD1. The sample consisted of PBMCs. The CDR3 region is CAIGTGQETQYF. CDR3 DNA: TGTGCCATCGGGACAGGGCAAGAGACCCAGTACTTC.